These 4 T cell receptor beta chains share one sample of origin, sequenced in a study of T cell responses to AZD1222 COVID-19 vaccine. Measured with immunoSEQ multiplex PCR; TCRdb has only the in-frame clones, and not every one. The sample lists about 160,000 clones; 75% to 90% were seen once. Sequenced material: peripheral blood, taken on day 0 of AZD1222 vaccination. The receptor set was obtained from an adult in good health.

The chain carries TRBV12-2 and TRBJ2-3; TRBD1, as called in the table, went unchecked against the DNA. TRBV12-2 is deemed a pseudogene. This CDR3 region has 17 residues. The CDR3 region is CASRLEVWAAPTDTQYF. In nucleotides, the CDR3 is TGTGCAAGTCGCTTAGAGGTGTGGGCAGCCCCCACAGATACGCAGTATTTT.

V and J are TRBV4-3 and TRBJ2-7; D not certain. Germline values: CDR1 LGHNA, CDR2 YSLEER. The germline V and J ends were trimmed by 1 base and 0 bases, with 10 bases remaining between them. The CDR3 has 15 amino acids. The CDR3 spells CASSQGGHSSYEQYF. The CDR3 coding sequence is TGCGCCAGCAGCCAAGGAGGCCACAGCTCCTACGAGCAGTACTTC.

The rearrangement joins TRBV27 to TRBJ2-7; tentative D call: TRBD2 (7 bases). The CDR3 is 11 amino acids. Trimming removed 3 bases from V and 13 bases from J, with 13 bases in between. CDR1 and CDR2 from the germline V gene are MNHEY and SMNVEV (reference sequence). The CDR3 sequence is CASSFLGGLYF. Written as DNA, the CDR3 is TGTGCCAGCAGTTTTCTAGGGGGACTATACTTC.

The gene calls are TRBV4-3 and TRBJ2-2; D unclear. Germline lookup yields CDR1 LGHNA and CDR2 YSLEER. There are 16 residues in the CDR3. The ends were cut back, 3 bases at V and 7 bases at J, with 18 bases in the middle. CDR3 DNA: TGCGCCAGCAGCCAGCCGGCCTTGGGTTACAGCGGGGAGCTGTTTTTT. Amino acid sequence: CASSQPALGYSGELFF.